This paragraph covers one T cell receptor (beta chain) sequence. The CDR3 contains 16 residues. The germline V gene has CDR1 MGHDK and CDR2 SYGVNS. V lost 3 bases to trimming and J lost 10 bases; unmatched junction nucleotides: 12. The data were obtained in a study of cytomegalovirus exposure and HLA in healthy donors. In the PCR, 60 Vbeta and 13 Jbeta primers were used. Assay: immunoSEQ multiplex PCR; the TCRdb copy retains only in-frame clones and omits some. The sample includes approximately 210,000 clones, roughly 80% of them seen just once. Source material: PBMCs. The clonotype was recovered from a male donor in good health and CMV-seropositive. The chain recombines TRBV25-1 with TRBJ2-5, with 12 bases lining up with TRBD1. CDR3 region: CASSDPGQGASGGQYF. For the CDR3, the DNA is TGTGCCAGCAGTGACCCGGGACAGGGGGCCTCCGGGGGCCAGTACTTC.